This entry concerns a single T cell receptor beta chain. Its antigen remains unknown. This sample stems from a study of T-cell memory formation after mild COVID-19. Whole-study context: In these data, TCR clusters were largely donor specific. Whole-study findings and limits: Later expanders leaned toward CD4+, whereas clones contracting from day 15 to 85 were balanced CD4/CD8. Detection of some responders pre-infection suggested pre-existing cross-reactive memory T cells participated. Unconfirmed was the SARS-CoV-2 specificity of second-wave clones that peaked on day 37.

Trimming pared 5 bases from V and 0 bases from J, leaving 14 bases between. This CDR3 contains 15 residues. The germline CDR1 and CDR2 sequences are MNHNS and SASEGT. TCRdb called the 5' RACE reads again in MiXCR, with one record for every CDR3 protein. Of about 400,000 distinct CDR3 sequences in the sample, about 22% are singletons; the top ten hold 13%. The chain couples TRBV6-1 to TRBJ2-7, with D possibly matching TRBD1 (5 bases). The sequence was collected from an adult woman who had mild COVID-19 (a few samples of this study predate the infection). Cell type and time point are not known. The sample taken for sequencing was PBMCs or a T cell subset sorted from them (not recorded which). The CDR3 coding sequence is TGTGCCAGCAGTTCCCAGGGTATCAGCTCCTACGAGCAGTACTTC. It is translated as CASSSQGISSYEQYF.